The sequence of this T cell receptor beta chain was determined in a study of shared clonotypes between healthy human individuals. Study-wide findings and caveats: Shared across a few donors were 4% to 6% of the naive CD4 clonotypes.

Points on this clone: No antigen is known for it.

In replicate PCRs of sorted subsets, approximately 210 ng DNA, roughly 31,000 T cell genomes, was used. The data were produced by immunoSEQ multiplex PCR, yet TCRdb's version contains in-frame clones alone and is incomplete. This table has about 1.5 million clones, under 99% appearing once. V shed 3 bases, J shed 5 bases, and the junction held 5 bases outside the gene matches. This CDR3 is 15 amino acids long. Germline V lookup: CDR1 MNHEY, CDR2 SMNVEV (reference sequence). The chain links TRBV27 to TRBJ1-5; 9 bases match TRBD1. The sequencing sample was made of naive CD4+ T cells sorted from blood. Subset described: CD45RA+ positively selected. This sequence originates from a man younger than 45 in good health. Here the CDR3 reads CASSFQRTGDQPQHF. CDR3 nucleotide sequence: TGTGCCAGCAGTTTCCAACGGACAGGGGATCAGCCCCAGCATTTT.